This T cell receptor (beta chain) was recorded in a study of identical twins. Trimming cost V 2 bases and J 7 bases, with 11 bases left between them. The CDR3 is made up of 13 amino acids. Germline-derived CDR1 and CDR2 are SQVTM and ANQGSEA. This clonotype was seen a handful of times. From the 5' RACE reads, TCRdb called clonotypes with MiXCR, one entry per CDR3 protein. Of 650,000 to 750,000 distinct CDR3 sequences listed, roughly 20% are singletons. These records were also assigned to another study, of T cells expressing NK-cell markers.

Sequencing used PBMCs. The source is a woman aged 18 to 35 in good health. The chain combines TRBV29-1 with TRBJ2-2; D is possibly TRBD1 (5 bases). The CDR3 sequence: CSVESGRSGELFF. The CDR3 nucleotides read TGCAGCGTTGAATCAGGGCGGAGCGGGGAGCTGTTTTTT.